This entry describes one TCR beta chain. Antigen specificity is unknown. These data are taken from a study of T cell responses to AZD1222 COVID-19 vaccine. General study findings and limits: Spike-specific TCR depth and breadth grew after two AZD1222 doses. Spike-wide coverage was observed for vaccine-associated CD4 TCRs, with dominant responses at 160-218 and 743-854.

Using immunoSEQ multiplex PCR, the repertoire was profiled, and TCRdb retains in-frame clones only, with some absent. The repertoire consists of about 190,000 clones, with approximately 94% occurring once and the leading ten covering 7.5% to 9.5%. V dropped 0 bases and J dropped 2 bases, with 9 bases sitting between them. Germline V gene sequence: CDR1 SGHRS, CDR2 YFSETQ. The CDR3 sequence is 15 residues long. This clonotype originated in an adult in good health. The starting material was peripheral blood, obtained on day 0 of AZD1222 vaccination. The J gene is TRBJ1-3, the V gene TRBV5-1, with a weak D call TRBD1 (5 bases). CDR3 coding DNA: TGCGCCAGCAGCTTGGAGGGGTCTACTGGAAACACCATATATTTT. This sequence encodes CASSLEGSTGNTIYF.